The source of this T cell receptor beta chain is a study of early T cells in non-severe SARS-CoV-2 infection (dated by TCRdb to the early 2020s). Broadly, across the study: Because TCR sequencing was done on bulk RNA from unsorted whole blood, the alpha and beta chains could not be paired.

Here V drops 7 bases and J drops 0 bases, and the junction holds 10 bases not matched to any gene. Sequences SQVTM (CDR1) and ANQGSEA (CDR2) are obtained from the germline V gene. The CDR3 spans 17 residues, from the cysteine through the phenylalanine. Only the CDR3 DNA stays, 51 bases, in frame from base 1. This clonotype was counted between two and nine times. Its cognate antigen has yet to be identified. The record has no base qualities; no much larger clone is one base away. Set within a cohort of healthcare workers in London, UK, this nested case-control study involved weekly PCR testing of nasopharyngeal swabs along with blood sampling. Healthcare workers were recruited during the week of the UK lockdown, between 23 and 31 March 2020, and followed weekly for up to roughly 15 weeks. The library was obtained by 5' RACE. The run used a NextSeq 500. To correct for sequencing error and PCR bias, the TCR library protocol tagged individual cDNA molecules with unique molecular identifiers. Sequencing covered both TCR alpha and beta chains, and within each sample the abundances of alpha and beta sequences were tightly co-correlated. In the paper's pipeline: Decombinator V4 was used to annotate the V gene, J gene and CDR3 of the TCR sequences. TCRs were defined as expanded if a significant change between any two time points was detected under a Poisson model with p below 0.0001. TCR abundances were normalised to the total number of TCRs sequenced per sample and expressed as counts per million. MAIT TCRs were defined by TRAV1-2 paired with TRAJ12, TRAJ20 or TRAJ33, and iNKT TCRs by TRAV10 paired with TRAJ18. VDJdb, accessed 1 November 2021, was searched for CMV, EBV and SARS-CoV-2 annotated TCRs, with TCRs annotated for multiple antigens excluded. The raw public data were reprocessed by TCRdb itself: fastp quality trimming at Q25, MiXCR clonotype calling, in-frame beta chains only. All rows with the same CDR3 protein become a single entry with the most common DNA and genes. Here the V and J calls rest on TCRdb's processing, not on the authors' analysis. In all, the sample holds 74,000 or so distinct CDR3 sequences, and roughly 13% of those were seen once. The ten top clones hold around 1.1% of the sample.

Overall results and qualifications from the work: VDJdb matching was skewed toward anti-spike CD8 responses and likely underestimated virus-specific expansions by missing private and CD4 specificities.

The sample taken for sequencing was whole blood. This receptor chain uses TRBV29-1 and TRBJ2-3, and 13 junctional nucleotides match TRBD2. This clonotype originated in an adult who was a healthcare worker with PCR-confirmed SARS-CoV-2 infection or an uninfected control (not recorded which). The DNA sequence reads TGCAGCGCCCAGGGACTAGCGGGAAAAACTAGCACAGATACGCAGTATTTT. Translated, it reads CSAQGLAGKTSTDTQYF.